The 19 T cell receptor beta chains reported below all come from one sample, sequenced in a study of cytomegalovirus exposure and HLA in healthy donors. Primers for the PCR totalled 60 Vbeta and 13 Jbeta. The data were produced by immunoSEQ multiplex PCR, yet TCRdb's version contains in-frame clones alone and is incomplete. The sample table includes approximately 96,000 clones. Sequences were obtained from PBMCs. Every receptor here comes from a girl between 10 and 17 years old in good health and CMV-seropositive.

The chain couples TRBV2 to TRBJ2-7; 10 nucleotides match TRBD1. Germline lookup yields CDR1 SNHLY and CDR2 FYNNEI. The CDR3 runs 15 residues. The V and J ends lost 6 bases and 3 bases, in that order; junction bases with no gene match: 8. Written as DNA, the CDR3 is TGTGCCAGCAGGCCGGGACAGGGGAAGCACTACGAGCAGTACTTC. Translated: CASRPGQGKHYEQYF.

This chain connects TRBV7-9 to TRBJ1-1; no firm D call. With 11 bases removed from V and 4 bases from J, the gap between germline ends came to 11 bases. Germline CDR1 SEHNR, CDR2 FQNEAQ (reference sequence). CDR3 size: 11 residues. DNA of the CDR3: TGTGCCCACGGGGAGGGCACTGAAGCTTTCTTT. It encodes CAHGEGTEAFF.

The chain links TRBV6-5 to TRBJ2-1; 7 positions match TRBD2. The CDR3 is 11 amino acids. J was trimmed by 6 bases and V by 7 bases; bases with no gene match: 0. The germline V gene encodes CDR1 MNHEY and CDR2 SVGAGI. The CDR3 here is CASTGGNEQFF. The DNA of the CDR3 is TGTGCCAGCACGGGGGGCAATGAGCAGTTCTTC.

The V and J genes are TRBV27 and TRBJ1-1; tentative D call: TRBD1 (5 bases). Germline V gene data show CDR1 as MNHEY and CDR2 as SMNVEV (reference sequence). The germline V and J ends were trimmed by 3 bases and 2 bases, with 10 bases remaining between them. The CDR3 runs to 14 residues. CDR3 residues: CASSFDRINTEAFF. The CDR3 region has the DNA TGTGCCAGCAGTTTCGACAGAATTAACACTGAAGCTTTCTTT.

The CDR3: CASSSPGTGNTEAFF. DNA of the CDR3: TGTGCCAGCAGCTCTCCCGGGACAGGGAACACTGAAGCTTTCTTT. The rearrangement joins TRBV5-6 to TRBJ1-1; 8 bases are shared with TRBD1. The CDR3 has 15 residues. V was pared by 3 bases and J by 1 base, with 5 bases of the junction left unmatched. Germline V gene sequence: CDR1 SGHDT, CDR2 YYEEEE.

The V and J genes are TRBV28 and TRBJ1-2, with 10 bases matching TRBD1. CDR1 MDHEN and CDR2 SYDVKM come from the germline V gene. V trimming: 5 bases; J trimming: 5 bases; junction bases outside the gene matches: 5. This CDR3 contains 14 residues. CDR3 amino acids: CASSKGQGSYGYTF. The DNA of the CDR3 is TGTGCCAGCAGTAAGGGACAGGGGTCGTATGGCTACACCTTC.

The rearrangement uses TRBV15 and TRBJ2-7; D perhaps matches TRBD1 (5 bases). V was cut by 0 bases and J by 2 bases, with 8 bases left in between. From germline, CDR1 is LNHNV and CDR2 YYDKDF (reference sequence). CDR3 length: 14 amino acids. The CDR3 DNA is TGTGCCACCAGCAGAGATCAAGGGGCCTACGAGCAGTACGTC. Translated, it gives CATSRDQGAYEQYV.

The J gene is TRBJ2-5, the V gene TRBV29-1; 11 positions match TRBD2. J was trimmed by 5 bases and V by 7 bases; bases with no gene match: 12. The CDR3 consists of 15 residues. Looked up from germline, CDR1 is SQVTM and CDR2 is ANQGSEA. Written as DNA, the CDR3 is TGCAGCGCCGAGACTAGCGGGGTGGAGATGGAGACCCAGTACTTC. Protein: CSAETSGVEMETQYF.

The chain is built from TRBV5-6 and TRBJ2-7, with 7 bases lining up with TRBD1. The CDR3 runs 14 residues. CDR1 is SGHDT and CDR2 is YYEEEE in the germline V gene. The trim removed 4 bases at V and 5 bases at J, leaving 9 bases unmatched. CDR3 protein: CASSKRDRVHEQYF. The DNA of the CDR3 is TGTGCCAGCAGCAAACGAGACAGGGTCCACGAGCAGTACTTC.

This sequence joins TRBV7-6 and TRBJ2-5; no clear D gene. Trimming cost V 4 bases and J 6 bases, with 12 bases left between them. Germline assignment: CDR1 SGHVS and CDR2 FNYEAQ. This CDR3 spans 13 amino acids. CDR3 residues: CASSSRVWKTQYF. In DNA, the CDR3 is TGTGCCAGCAGCTCCCGGGTCTGGAAGACCCAGTACTTC.

The chain carries TRBV5-1 and TRBJ1-2; TRBD1 matches 10 bases. CDR3 size: 16 residues. The germline V gene encodes CDR1 SGHRS and CDR2 YFSETQ. J was trimmed by 7 bases and V by 0 bases; bases with no gene match: 9. DNA for the CDR3: TGCGCCAGCAGCTTGGGACAGGGGGCGACAAAAGGTGGCTACACCTTC. Amino acids: CASSLGQGATKGGYTF.

The J gene is TRBJ1-2, the V gene TRBV7-2; D not certain. The CDR3 contains 14 residues. The V gene lost 5 bases and the J gene lost 4 bases, with 14 bases spanning the gap. Per the germline V gene, CDR1 is SGHTA and CDR2 is FQGNSA. CDR3 residues: CASSKAQAPYGYTF. CDR3 nucleotide sequence: TGTGCCAGCAGCAAGGCCCAGGCTCCCTATGGCTACACCTTC.

The chain uses TRBV9 and TRBJ2-4; D possibly corresponds to TRBD2 (6 bases). The CDR3 sequence is 15 residues long. The germline V and J ends were trimmed by 5 bases and 5 bases, with 17 bases remaining between them. Germline-derived CDR1 and CDR2 are SGDLS and YYNGEE. DNA of the CDR3: TGTGCCAGCAGTTTCGGGGGAGGACAAGAAAACATTCAGTACTTC. Protein product: CASSFGGGQENIQYF.

The genes are TRBV6-1 and TRBJ1-5, with TRBD1 as a possible D gene (5 bases). Per germline, CDR1 MNHNS and CDR2 SASEGT. V lost 8 bases, J lost 4 bases, and 18 bases lay in between. This CDR3 spans 15 amino acids. Here the CDR3 DNA reads TGTGCCAGCGCCAGGACCCTGGCAGGGAATCAGCCCCAGCATTTT. Translated, it gives CASARTLAGNQPQHF.

The rearrangement links TRBV7-9 to TRBJ1-2; 9 nucleotides line up with TRBD1. CDR3 length: 16 amino acids. From germline, CDR1 is SEHNR and CDR2 FQNEAQ (reference sequence). The V segment lost 0 bases and the J segment 1 base; nucleotides outside the gene matches: 3. This chain's CDR3 is CASSLAGTGINYGYTF. The CDR3 DNA sequence: TGTGCCAGCAGCTTAGCCGGGACAGGGATTAACTATGGCTACACCTTC.

The chain carries TRBV19 and TRBJ2-3, with 12 bases lining up with TRBD1. J gave up 5 bases and V 11 bases, and 5 bases lay outside the gene matches. This CDR3 has 13 residues. Germline assignment: CDR1 LNHDA and CDR2 SQIVND (reference sequence). The CDR3: CAARDRGQDTQYF. As DNA, the CDR3 is TGTGCCGCCCGGGACAGGGGGCAAGATACGCAGTATTTT.

The chain combines TRBV6-5 with TRBJ2-4; possibly TRBD2 for D (6 bases). V was clipped by 6 bases and J by 8 bases, with 11 bases between them. Germline-derived CDR1 and CDR2 are MNHEY and SVGAGI. This CDR3 contains 12 residues. The CDR3 region is CASRRGQDIQYF. The DNA of the CDR3 is TGTGCCAGCAGGCGGGGTCAGGACATTCAGTACTTC.

The J gene is TRBJ1-1, the V gene TRBV5-4, with unresolved D. The germline CDR1 and CDR2 sequences are SGHNT and YYREEE (reference sequence). The V end lost 5 bases, the J end lost 4 bases, and 21 bases lay between the germline ends. This CDR3 spans 16 amino acids. CDR3: CASSKGASGFPTEAFF. The CDR3, as DNA: TGTGCCAGCAGTAAAGGCGCGTCGGGTTTTCCCACTGAAGCTTTCTTT.

The rearrangement joins TRBV6-1 to TRBJ2-5, with TRBD1 identical over 8 bases. Germline-derived CDR1 and CDR2 are MNHNS and SASEGT. V was clipped by 6 bases and J by 5 bases; unmatched bases: 11. This CDR3 has 15 amino acids. CDR3 DNA sequence: TGTGCCAGCAGGAGCCTCAGGGGGCAAGGGGAGACCCAGTACTTC. This gives the protein CASRSLRGQGETQYF.